These 5 T cell receptor beta chains were sequenced from one sample in a study of cytomegalovirus exposure and HLA in healthy donors. Primers for the PCR totalled 60 Vbeta and 13 Jbeta. Repertoires were generated with immunoSEQ multiplex PCR, while TCRdb's copy carries only in-frame clones and drops some. Here the sample spans over 200,000 clones, more than 60% being singletons. Sequencing was carried out using PBMCs. The receptor set was obtained from a woman aged 60 to 75 in good health and CMV-seropositive.

The chain is built from TRBV6-1 and TRBJ2-5, with a weak D call TRBD2 (6 bases). The J call is uncertain, as TRBJ2-7 better fits the DNA end. Germline V gene sequence: CDR1 MNHNS, CDR2 SASEGT. The CDR3 extends over 13 amino acids. The CDR3 loop is CASTRGFFYEQYF. The CDR3 DNA follows: TGTGCCAGCACCCGGGGGTTCTTTTACGAGCAGTACTTC.

The chain carries TRBV4-3 and TRBJ1-1; TRBD1 is a possible D gene (6 bases). The CDR3 loop spans 14 amino acids. With 3 bases removed from V and 12 bases from J, the gap between germline ends came to 20 bases. Germline V gives CDR1 LGHNA, CDR2 YSLEER. The DNA of the CDR3 is TGCGCCAGCAGCCACCCCCTGGGGCAGGGGATGCCTTTCTTT. Translating gives CASSHPLGQGMPFF.

V is TRBV29-1 and J is TRBJ1-1, with D unresolved. The germline V gene encodes CDR1 SQVTM and CDR2 ANQGSEA. V lost 4 bases, J lost 1 base, and 13 bases lay in between. The CDR3 loop spans 14 amino acids. The CDR3 coding sequence is TGCAGCGTTGTCCCCGAGACTCGGAACACTGAAGCTTTCTTT. It yields the protein CSVVPETRNTEAFF.

The rearrangement links TRBV6-5 to TRBJ2-5, with D possibly TRBD2 on 6 matching bases. The V and J ends lost 6 bases and 11 bases respectively, with 16 bases between them. CDR1 and CDR2 from the germline V gene are MNHEY and SVGAGI. CDR3 size: 12 residues. The CDR3 nucleotides read TGTGCCAGCAGGACCCCTAGCAGCGGGCAGTACTTC. Translated, it gives CASRTPSSGQYF.

This chain joins TRBV7-9 and TRBJ2-5; D gene ambiguous. This CDR3 has 13 amino acids. CDR1 is SEHNR and CDR2 is FQNEAQ in the germline V gene (reference sequence). V dropped 6 bases and J dropped 1 base, with 9 bases sitting between them. The CDR3 bases are TGTGCCAGCAGTCTGCAGGTCCAAGAGACCCAGTACTTC. As protein: CASSLQVQETQYF.